The present entry profiles one T cell receptor (beta chain) with its context. This CDR3 has 17 amino acids. The PCR had 60 Vbeta and 13 Jbeta primers. The data were produced by immunoSEQ multiplex PCR, yet TCRdb's version contains in-frame clones alone and is incomplete. Among around 200,000 clones listed, 82% were seen once. This specimen belongs to a study of cytomegalovirus exposure and HLA in healthy donors. This sequence joins TRBV21-1 and TRBJ2-7; TRBD2 reflects the table's D call only, with no check against the DNA. TRBV21-1 is labeled a pseudogene. The TCR comes from a woman younger than 35 in good health and CMV-seronegative. Sequencing was performed on PBMCs. The CDR3 reads CASSKGRMGEVAYEQYF. The DNA for the CDR3 is TGTGCCAGCAGCAAAGGAAGAATGGGAGAGGTAGCCTACGAGCAGTACTTC.